This T cell receptor (beta chain) was obtained from a study of blood T cell repertoires in COVID-19. Repertoires were generated with immunoSEQ multiplex PCR, while TCRdb's copy carries only in-frame clones and drops some. The data show 250,000 to 300,000 clones, roughly 88% seen once. This CDR3 spans 16 amino acids. After removal of 0 bases from V and 6 bases from J, the junction contained 10 bases not matched to a gene. Germline V gene data show CDR1 as SQVTM and CDR2 as ANQGSEA. Material for sequencing was PBMCs or T cells enriched from blood (not recorded which). The genes are TRBV29-1 and TRBJ2-5; 10 positions agree with TRBD1. This sequence originates from a woman aged 45-59 years who had recovered from COVID-19. The CDR3 sequence: CSVEDFETGGWKTQYF. The CDR3 DNA reads TGCAGCGTTGAAGATTTCGAGACAGGGGGCTGGAAGACCCAGTACTTC.